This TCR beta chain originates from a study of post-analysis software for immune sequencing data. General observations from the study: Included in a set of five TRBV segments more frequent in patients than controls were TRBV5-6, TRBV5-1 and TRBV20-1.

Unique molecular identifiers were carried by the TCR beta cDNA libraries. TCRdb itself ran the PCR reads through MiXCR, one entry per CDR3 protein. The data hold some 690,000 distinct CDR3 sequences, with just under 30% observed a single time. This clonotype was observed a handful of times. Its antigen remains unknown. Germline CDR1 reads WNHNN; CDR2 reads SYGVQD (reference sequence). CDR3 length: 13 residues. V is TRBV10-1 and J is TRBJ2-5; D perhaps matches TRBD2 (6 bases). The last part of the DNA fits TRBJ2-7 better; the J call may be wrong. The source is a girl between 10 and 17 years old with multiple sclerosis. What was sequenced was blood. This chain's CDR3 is CASSASGEYEQYF. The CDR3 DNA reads TGCGCCAGCAGTGCTTCGGGAGAGTACGAGCAGTACTTC.